Listed below are T cell receptor beta chains from one sample, sequenced in a study of blood T cell repertoires in COVID-19. Sequencing was performed with immunoSEQ multiplex PCR; in TCRdb, only in-frame clones are kept and a portion is missing. Of about 190,000 clones in the sample, 85% to 90% were seen once. Specimen: peripheral blood. These receptors came from a man in his forties or fifties with acute or convalescent COVID-19. CDR3s include the opening cysteine and the closing phenylalanine or tryptophan. D genes are given only for firm matches. Clone size is stated in some rows and not others, as once, few, many or a class when expanded.

v_gene	d_gene	j_gene	len	abundance	CDR3aa	CDR3nt
TRBV5-8	NA	TRBJ1-2	18	NA	CASRERTVRKYLDYGYTF	TGTGCCAGCAGGGAGCGGACAGTTCGAAAATACCTCGACTATGGCTACACCTTC
TRBV27	TRBD1	TRBJ2-2	15	NA	CASSGQGARIGELFF	TGTGCCAGCAGCGGACAGGGGGCAAGAATCGGGGAGCTGTTTTTT
TRBV7-9	TRBD2	TRBJ2-1	17	once	CASSLEASGGGYNEQFF	TGTGCCAGCAGCTTAGAAGCGAGCGGGGGAGGCTACAATGAGCAGTTCTTC
TRBV4-1	NA	TRBJ2-3	14	NA	CASSLSVVSDTQYF	TGCGCCAGCAGCCTTAGCGTTGTGTCAGATACGCAGTATTTT
TRBV2	NA	TRBJ1-1	15	NA	CASSVWGGSDTEAFF	TGTGCCAGCAGTGTTTGGGGGGGCTCCGACACTGAAGCTTTCTTT
TRBV2	NA	TRBJ2-1	11	NA	CASSVRDEQFF	TGTGCCAGCAGTGTTCGGGATGAGCAGTTCTTC
TRBV19	TRBD2	TRBJ2-7	13	NA	CASSIDGRYEQYF	TGTGCCAGTAGTATAGACGGGAGGTACGAGCAGTACTTC
TRBV5-1	TRBD2	TRBJ2-3	13	NA	CASSLGEGDTQYF	TGCGCCAGCAGCTTGGGGGAGGGGGATACGCAGTATTTT
TRBV18	NA	TRBJ1-2	15	NA	CASSPGVPRGAGYTF	TGTGCCAGCTCTCCCGGAGTTCCCCGTGGTGCGGGCTACACCTTC
TRBV11-1	NA	TRBJ2-3	11	NA	CASSFGATQYF	TGTGCCAGCAGCTTTGGAGCTACGCAGTATTTT
TRBV4-1	NA	TRBJ2-5	14	NA	CASSHTGLQETQYF	TGCGCCAGCAGCCATACAGGGCTCCAAGAGACCCAGTACTTC
TRBV24-1	TRBD1	TRBJ1-5	14	NA	CATKGQGADQPQHF	TGTGCCACCAAAGGACAGGGGGCCGATCAGCCCCAGCATTTT
TRBV9	TRBD1	TRBJ1-6	15	NA	CASSVDGTGGSPLHF	TGTGCCAGCAGCGTAGATGGGACAGGGGGTTCACCCCTCCACTTT
TRBV9	NA	TRBJ1-4	15	NA	CASSVDPGRNEKLFF	TGTGCCAGCAGCGTAGATCCCGGCAGGAATGAAAAACTGTTTTTT
TRBV7-9	NA	TRBJ1-5	17	NA	CASSLTGGNSVNQPQHF	TGTGCCAGCAGCTTAACGGGGGGGAATTCGGTCAATCAGCCCCAGCATTTT
TRBV9	TRBD2	TRBJ2-7	14	NA	CASSAGTSGYEQYF	TGTGCCAGCAGCGCCGGGACTAGCGGCTACGAGCAGTACTTC
TRBV4-3	TRBD2	TRBJ2-2	16	NA	CASSEYGGANTGELFF	TGCGCCAGCAGCGAATACGGGGGGGCGAACACCGGGGAGCTGTTTTTT
TRBV27	NA	TRBJ2-7	10	NA	CASSLYEQYF	TGTGCCAGCAGTCTCTACGAGCAGTACTTC
TRBV3-1/TRBV3-2	NA	TRBJ1-6	16	once	CASSQDAGADNSPLHF	TGTGCCAGCAGCCAAGATGCAGGGGCTGATAATTCACCCCTCCACTTT
TRBV3-1/TRBV3-2	TRBD1	TRBJ1-2	15	NA	CASSQETGGRNGYTF	TGTGCCAGCAGCCAGGAGACAGGGGGCAGAAATGGCTACACCTTC
TRBV28	NA	TRBJ1-2	13	NA	CASSQTRVDGYTF	TGTGCCAGCAGTCAAACTCGGGTGGATGGCTACACCTTC
TRBV29-1	NA	TRBJ2-1	14	once	CSVDNRIGYNEQFF	TGCAGCGTTGACAACAGGATCGGCTACAATGAGCAGTTCTTC
TRBV19	NA	TRBJ1-1	13	NA	CASSTQMNTEAFF	TGTGCCAGTAGTACACAGATGAACACTGAAGCTTTCTTT
TRBV5-1	TRBD2	TRBJ2-1	16	NA	CASSLDSGGSYNEQFF	TGCGCCAGCAGCTTGGATAGCGGGGGGTCCTACAATGAGCAGTTCTTC
TRBV7-9	TRBD1	TRBJ2-2	15	NA	CASSPRDSNTGELFF	TGTGCCAGCAGCCCCCGGGACAGCAACACCGGGGAGCTGTTTTTT
TRBV11-2	NA	TRBJ1-1	13	NA	CASSPGGNTEAFF	TGTGCCAGCAGCCCAGGTGGGAACACTGAAGCTTTCTTT
TRBV5-1	NA	TRBJ2-5	15	NA	CASSPSGTGGETQYF	TGCGCCAGCAGCCCCTCCGGGACTGGTGGAGAGACCCAGTACTTC
TRBV28	NA	TRBJ1-6	14	NA	CASSFPGSGSPLHF	TGTGCCAGCAGTTTCCCGGGGTCTGGTTCACCCCTCCACTTT
TRBV6-2/TRBV6-3	NA	TRBJ1-1	13	NA	CASSLTLNTEAFF	TGTGCCAGCAGCCTAACTTTGAACACTGAAGCTTTCTTT
TRBV4-2	TRBD1	TRBJ2-6	18	NA	CASSQEGQSYSGANVLTF	TGTGCCAGCAGCCAAGAGGGACAGTCTTACTCTGGGGCCAACGTCCTGACTTTC
TRBV19	TRBD2	TRBJ2-5	17	NA	CASSMGTSGWASETQYF	TGTGCCAGTAGTATGGGGACTAGCGGATGGGCATCGGAGACCCAGTACTTC
TRBV7-6	TRBD1	TRBJ1-2	16	few	CASSPGQRFINYGYTF	TGTGCCAGCAGCCCGGGACAGCGATTTATTAACTATGGCTACACCTTC
TRBV7-9	TRBD1	TRBJ1-2	15	NA	CASIPGTGINYGYTF	TGTGCCAGCATTCCGGGGACAGGGATTAACTATGGCTACACCTTC
TRBV15	NA	TRBJ2-5	14	NA	CATSGPWTAETQYF	TGTGCCACCAGCGGGCCCTGGACAGCGGAGACCCAGTACTTC
TRBV10-3	TRBD1	TRBJ2-2	14	NA	CAISLQGEAGELFF	TGTGCCATCAGTTTACAGGGGGAAGCCGGGGAGCTGTTTTTT
TRBV10-1	NA	TRBJ2-7	13	NA	CASSEASASEQYF	TGCGCCAGCAGTGAGGCTAGCGCAAGTGAGCAGTACTTC
TRBV2	TRBD1	TRBJ2-1	18	once	CASSEGRDRGPPYNEQFF	TGTGCCAGCAGTGAAGGCAGGGACAGGGGCCCACCATACAATGAGCAGTTCTTC
TRBV24-1	NA	TRBJ2-3	17	NA	CATSDLPRGARTDTQYF	TGTGCCACCAGTGACCTACCAAGGGGCGCACGCACAGATACGCAGTATTTT
TRBV12-3/TRBV12-4	TRBD1	TRBJ1-1	13	NA	CASSPGTATEAFF	TGTGCCAGCAGTCCCGGGACAGCCACTGAAGCTTTCTTT
TRBV6-2/TRBV6-3	NA	TRBJ1-1	14	NA	CASSRQVLHTEAFF	TGTGCCAGCAGCCGACAGGTTTTGCACACTGAAGCTTTCTTT
TRBV10-3	TRBD1	TRBJ2-2	14	NA	CAISRDRGTGELFF	TGTGCCATCAGCCGGGACAGGGGGACCGGGGAGCTGTTTTTT
TRBV6-5	TRBD1	TRBJ1-2	14	NA	CASRKTGGDYGYTF	TGTGCCAGCAGAAAAACAGGGGGGGACTATGGCTACACCTTC
TRBV11-2	TRBD1	TRBJ2-1	15	once	CASSILRGPYNEQFF	TGTGCCAGCAGCATCCTCAGGGGGCCCTACAATGAGCAGTTCTTC